This T cell receptor (beta chain) was identified during a study of blood T cell repertoires in COVID-19. For the study at large: The samples span acute and convalescent COVID-19 from the United States, Italy and Spain.

The V and J ends lost 6 bases and 6 bases, in that order; junction bases with no gene match: 7. The length of the CDR3 is 13 residues. As handled by the study authors: Nucleated cell counts were estimated from reference gene primer amplification. The assay was immunoSEQ multiplex PCR, and TCRdb's table has in-frame clones only and misses some. V, J and clone size reflect that table, while D and trimming were determined from the DNA. The table lists some 100,000 clones, about 90% of them singletons. Sequenced input: peripheral blood. The chain employs TRBV12-3 or TRBV12-4 and TRBJ1-2, with 7 positions matching TRBD1. The TCR sequence derives from a human donor in a cohort sampled during active COVID-19. CDR3 sequence reads: CASRGQPIHGYTF. The CDR3 coding sequence is TGTGCCAGCAGGGGACAGCCTATCCATGGCTACACCTTC.